The 27 T cell receptor beta chains below all came from one sample that was sequenced in a study of cytomegalovirus exposure and HLA in healthy donors. TCRdb's copy holds only in-frame clones and misses some; the assay was immunoSEQ multiplex PCR. Among around 190,000 clones listed, 80% to 85% were seen once. Material: PBMCs. These receptors all stem from a woman aged 25 to 39 in good health and CMV-seronegative.

The V and J genes are TRBV6-6 and TRBJ1-1, with D tentatively TRBD1 (6 bases). CDR1 is MNHNY and CDR2 is SVGAGI in the germline V gene (reference sequence). Trimming stripped 1 base from V and 4 bases from J, with 10 bases between. This CDR3 has 14 residues. CDR3 amino acids: CASSYYGGSTEAFF. The CDR3, as DNA: TGTGCCAGCAGTTACTATGGGGGCAGCACTGAAGCTTTCTTT.

The CDR3 DNA follows: TGTGCCAGCCGGGACAGGAGCTCCTACAATGAGCAGTTCTTC. Amino acid sequence: CASRDRSSYNEQFF. The rearrangement joins TRBV6-1 to TRBJ2-1; TRBD1 matches 8 bases. CDR3 length equals 14 residues. V trimming: 8 bases; J trimming: 0 bases; junction bases outside the gene matches: 3. CDR1 and CDR2 (germline): MNHNS, SASEGT.

This clone came up once. The V call is TRBV10-3, the J call TRBJ2-7, with 7 bases aligning to TRBD2. J was trimmed by 5 bases and V by 9 bases; bases with no gene match: 10. The CDR3 has 13 residues. Looked up from germline, CDR1 is ENHRY and CDR2 is SYGVKD. CDR3 amino acids: CAMRPPSGNEQYF. CDR3 in DNA: TGTGCCATGCGGCCTCCGAGCGGGAACGAGCAGTACTTC.

This chain uses TRBV5-1 with TRBJ1-2; TRBD1 aligns across 9 bases. Unmatched junction bases numbered 7, after V lost 0 bases and J lost 4 bases. Germline V gene lookup returns CDR1 SGHRS and CDR2 YFSETQ. The CDR3 is made up of 16 amino acids. The DNA of the CDR3 is TGCGCCAGCAGCTTGGACGCGGGGACAGGGATCTATGGCTACACCTTC. Its protein is CASSLDAGTGIYGYTF.

V gene TRBV5-6 combines with J gene TRBJ2-7; D uncertain. The CDR3 covers 12 residues. Trimming removed 0 bases from V and 9 bases from J, with 10 bases in between. The germline gives CDR1 SGHDT, CDR2 YYEEEE. The CDR3 nucleotides read TGTGCCAGCAGCTTGGGCCAGTTTGGGCAGTACTTC. This encodes CASSLGQFGQYF.

J is TRBJ1-5 and V is TRBV18; 9 bases align to TRBD1. The junction had 9 bases not matched to a gene; V was cut back by 3 bases and J by 6 bases. Germline lookup yields CDR1 KGHSH and CDR2 LQKENI. The CDR3 runs 16 residues. In DNA, the CDR3 is TGTGCCAGCTCACCGGAGGGGACAGGGCCGACTCAGCCCCAGCATTTT. Protein: CASSPEGTGPTQPQHF.

The rearrangement joins TRBV7-3 to TRBJ1-2; D gene ambiguous. The CDR3 loop spans 15 amino acids. Trimming took off 0 bases at V and 6 bases at J, with 14 bases between the two ends. The germline V gene encodes CDR1 SGHTA and CDR2 FQGTGA. DNA for the CDR3: TGTGCCAGCAGCTTAACGCGAGCGGACCAAGATGGCTACACCTTC. This sequence encodes CASSLTRADQDGYTF.

This clone came up once. The V call is TRBV2, the J call TRBJ2-6; D perhaps matches TRBD2 (5 bases). Germline values: CDR1 SNHLY, CDR2 FYNNEI. The CDR3 has 14 residues. The V end was cut by 6 bases, the J end by 1 base, with 7 bases between. The CDR3 coding sequence is TGTGCCAGCAGAAGGGAGTCTGGGGCCAACGTCCTGACTTTC. This gives the protein CASRRESGANVLTF.

Only a few counts were recorded for this clone. This chain connects TRBV14 to TRBJ1-1, with 10 nucleotides matching TRBD1. The V gene's germline CDR1 is SGHDN and CDR2 FVKESK. Trimming removed 4 bases from V and 5 bases from J; junction bases left unmatched: 4. This CDR3 has 14 amino acids. The DNA of the CDR3 is TGTGCCAGCAGCCTCGGGACAGGGGTGACTGAAGCTTTCTTT. Amino acid sequence: CASSLGTGVTEAFF.

This clone is a singleton in its sample. The chain is built from TRBV2 and TRBJ1-3; TRBD1 is a possible D gene (6 bases). The germline gives CDR1 SNHLY, CDR2 FYNNEI. The CDR3 length is 15 residues. The V gene lost 7 bases and the J gene lost 0 bases, with 13 bases spanning the gap. The DNA of the CDR3 is TGTGCCAGCACCTCAGGGGCGATCTCTGGAAACACCATATATTTT. Translation: CASTSGAISGNTIYF. The full variable domain, rest sourced from reference TRBV2 and TRBJ1-3, is EPEVTQTPSHQVTQMGQEVILRCVPISNHLYFYWYRQILGQKVEFLVSFYNNEISEKSEIFDDQFSVERPDGSNFTLKIRSTKLEDSAMYFCASTSGAISGNTIYFGEGSWLTVV.

The chain employs TRBV30 and TRBJ2-5, with no clear D. V was pared by 0 bases and J by 9 bases, with 11 bases between. Germline V gene lookup returns CDR1 GTSNPN and CDR2 SVGIG (reference sequence). CDR3 size: 12 residues. The CDR3 sequence is CAWSVNQRSQYF. Here the CDR3 DNA reads TGTGCCTGGAGTGTAAACCAGCGATCCCAGTACTTC.

This clone was seen a single time. The J gene is TRBJ1-4, the V gene TRBV20-1; D ambiguous. The CDR3 is 11 residues long. The V gene's germline CDR1 is DFQATT and CDR2 SNEGSKA (reference sequence). CDR3 loop: CSFGVDEKLFF. The CDR3 DNA reads as TGCAGCTTCGGAGTCGACGAAAAACTGTTTTTT.

The V and J genes are TRBV15 and TRBJ1-2, with D possibly being TRBD1 (6 bases). V lost 2 bases and J 2 bases, leaving 9 bases between the germline ends. This CDR3 has 14 amino acids. Per the germline V gene, CDR1 is LNHNV and CDR2 is YYDKDF (reference sequence). Here the CDR3 reads CATSRSGQNYGYTF. CDR3 sequence (DNA): TGTGCCACCAGCAGATCTGGACAGAACTATGGCTACACCTTC.

The rearrangement uses TRBV4-1 and TRBJ2-1, with 7 bases aligning to TRBD2. Germline CDR1 reads MGHRA; CDR2 reads YSYEKL. The CDR3 length is 13 residues. Trimming removed 7 bases from V and 5 bases from J; junction bases left unmatched: 5. In DNA, the CDR3 is TGCGCCAGCAAGGTCGGGGGGAACAATGAGCAGTTCTTC. It yields the protein CASKVGGNNEQFF.

The chain uses TRBV23-1 and TRBJ1-2; 9 nucleotides line up with TRBD1. TRBV23-1 is recorded as an ORF, its role being uncertain. This CDR3 has 15 residues. The J segment lost 5 bases and the V segment lost 3 bases, leaving 7 bases of the junction unmatched. CDR3 bases: TGCGCCAGCAGTCACGGACAGGGGCTCCCTTATGGCTACACCTTC. Its protein product is CASSHGQGLPYGYTF.

The chain uses TRBV10-3 and TRBJ2-7, with 12 nucleotides matching TRBD1. The germline gives CDR1 ENHRY, CDR2 SYGVKD. J was trimmed by 5 bases and V by 6 bases; bases with no gene match: 11. The CDR3 spans 16 residues. The CDR3 region has the DNA TGTGCCATCAGGCGAATGCCGGGACAGGGGGCCCACGAGCAGTACTTC. Translated: CAIRRMPGQGAHEQYF.

J is TRBJ2-5 and V is TRBV28; the match to TRBD2 covers 7 bases. V shed 1 base and J 5 bases; nucleotides not matched to a gene: 4. CDR1 is MDHEN and CDR2 is SYDVKM in the germline V gene. The CDR3 contains 14 residues. In DNA, the CDR3 is TGTGCCAGCAGTTTATACGGGGGGTGGGAGACCCAGTACTTC. Translated: CASSLYGGWETQYF.

This clone was counted a single time. The V call is TRBV6-5, the J call TRBJ2-7; unclear D gene. CDR1 is MNHEY, CDR2 SVGAGI, per germline. Trimming took 2 bases from V and 6 from J, leaving 20 bases between them. The length of the CDR3 is 16 residues. This chain's CDR3 is CASSYRSSTGFGEQYF. CDR3 DNA: TGTGCCAGCAGTTACCGTTCATCGACCGGGTTCGGCGAGCAGTACTTC.

V usage is TRBV30 and J usage is TRBJ2-1, with 7 bases lining up with TRBD1. The junction had 9 bases not matched to a gene; V was cut back by 3 bases and J by 4 bases. This CDR3 is built from 15 residues. Germline V lookup: CDR1 GTSNPN, CDR2 SVGIG (reference sequence). The CDR3 coding sequence is TGTGCCTGGAGACCTCCTGGACAGGAATACAATGAGCAGTTCTTC. Its protein is CAWRPPGQEYNEQFF.

This clone was counted a single time. Here the CDR3 reads CASRKTSGGSYEQYF. The DNA of the CDR3 is TGTGCCAGCAGGAAGACTAGCGGGGGTTCCTACGAGCAGTACTTC. The chain employs TRBV2 and TRBJ2-7, with 12 positions matching TRBD2. This CDR3 comprises 15 residues. CDR1 and CDR2 (germline): SNHLY, FYNNEI. V trimming: 6 bases; J trimming: 1 base; junction bases outside the gene matches: 4.

The genes are TRBV6-1 and TRBJ1-4; unclear D gene. CDR3 length: 14 residues. Trimming removed 10 bases at V and 7 bases at J, with 19 bases between. From germline, CDR1 is MNHNS and CDR2 SASEGT. CDR3 amino acids: CATSLRRLGEKLFF. The CDR3 nucleotides are TGTGCCACCTCCCTGCGCAGGTTGGGTGAAAAACTGTTTTTT.

The gene calls are TRBV11-2 and TRBJ1-2; 9 positions agree with TRBD1. Germline CDR1 reads SGHAT; CDR2 reads FQNNGV. The V and J ends lost 5 bases and 6 bases, in that order; junction bases with no gene match: 13. The CDR3 consists of 16 residues. The CDR3 loop reads CASSTRSGQGSHGYTF. DNA of the CDR3: TGTGCCAGCAGCACTAGGTCAGGACAGGGGTCACATGGCTACACCTTC. Variable domain in full (rest from reference TRBV11-2 and TRBJ1-2): EAGVAQSPRYKIIEKRQSVAFWCNPISGHATLYWYQQILGQGPKLLIQFQNNGVVDDSQLPKDRFSAERLKGVDSTLKIQPAKLEDSAVYLCASSTRSGQGSHGYTFGSGTRLTVV.

The chain couples TRBV30 to TRBJ2-5; 8 bases fit TRBD2. The CDR3 sequence is 13 residues long. The V gene end was trimmed by 6 bases and the J gene end by 1 base; junction bases not matched to a gene: 4. Germline V gene sequence: CDR1 GTSNPN, CDR2 SVGIG (reference sequence). The CDR3: CACSGGFQETQYF. CDR3 in DNA: TGTGCCTGCAGCGGGGGATTCCAAGAGACCCAGTACTTC.

The genes are TRBV7-6 and TRBJ2-4; 7 bases agree with TRBD1. The V gene end was trimmed by 5 bases and the J gene end by 1 base; junction bases not matched to a gene: 8. The germline CDR1 and CDR2 sequences are SGHVS and FNYEAQ. This CDR3 contains 16 residues. The DNA of the CDR3 is TGTGCCAGCAGCCCCCATGCAGGGGGTGCCAAAAACATTCAGTACTTC. Amino acid sequence: CASSPHAGGAKNIQYF.

On this clone: A read error may account for a junction end that differs from germline. J is TRBJ1-2 and V is TRBV6-5; D is unclear. Germline CDR1 reads MNHEY; CDR2 reads SVGAGI. CDR3 size: 16 residues. For the CDR3, the DNA is TGTGCCAGCAGTTACTCTCGAACGGAATTAAACTATGGCTACGCCTTC. Translating gives CASSYSRTELNYGYAF.

The V gene is TRBV18, the J gene TRBJ1-4; D not resolved. Between the trimmed V and J ends, which lost 6 bases and 4 bases, there was a span of 6 bases. Germline values: CDR1 KGHSH, CDR2 LQKENI. The CDR3 spans 12 residues. This CDR3 reads CASSNGNEKLFF. In DNA form, the CDR3 reads TGTGCCAGCTCGAACGGTAATGAAAAACTGTTTTTT.

The chain carries TRBV28 and TRBJ1-6; 7 nucleotides match TRBD1. V trimming: 5 bases; J trimming: 4 bases; junction bases outside the gene matches: 14. Germline CDR1 and CDR2: MDHEN and SYDVKM. The CDR3 is 18 residues long. CDR3 loop: CASSPTTDRDLYNSPLHF. The CDR3 coding sequence is TGTGCCAGCAGTCCGACCACCGACAGGGATCTATATAATTCACCCCTCCACTTT.